These T cell receptor beta chains were read from a single sample in a study of response to subunit inactivated influenza vaccine. TCRdb itself ran the RT-PCR reads through MiXCR, one entry per CDR3 protein. The table lists around 750,000 distinct CDR3 sequences, 21% of them singletons. The sample in question was PBMCs from blood, obtained around 5 days after vaccination. These receptor sequences come from a man aged 50 to 59 who received an inactivated influenza vaccine. Both conserved end residues are part of each CDR3. The D gene is left open where the match is weak. Only some rows state a clone size, as once, few, many or a class for expanded clones.

CDR3 protein	CDR3 DNA	clone size	V gene	J gene	D gene
CAWSVPESSYEQYF	TGTGCCTGGAGTGTACCAGAGAGCTCCTACGAGCAGTACTTC	few	TRBV30	TRBJ2-7	-
CSEGAGREQFF	TGCAGTGAGGGGGCGGGACGTGAGCAGTTCTTC	-	TRBV20-1	TRBJ2-1	-
CATSPDPATDTQYF	TGTGCCACCAGCCCGGACCCTGCGACAGATACGCAGTATTTT	few	TRBV15	TRBJ2-3	-
CSAREGAGGSQPQHF	TGCAGTGCTAGAGAGGGCGCGGGGGGGAGTCAGCCCCAGCATTTT	many	TRBV20-1	TRBJ1-5	-
CASGIAARETQYF	TGTGCCAGCGGGATAGCGGCCCGAGAGACCCAGTACTTC	-	TRBV27	TRBJ2-5	-
CASSQDSGKGETQYF	TGCGCCAGCAGCCAAGATAGCGGGAAGGGTGAGACCCAGTACTTC	few	TRBV4-3	TRBJ2-5	TRBD2
CASSYGQKTRATEAFF	TGTGCCAGCAGTTATGGTCAGAAAACCAGGGCCACTGAAGCTTTCTTT	-	TRBV6-5	TRBJ1-1	-
CAITTGLNQPQHF	TGTGCCATCACAACAGGACTCAATCAGCCCCAGCATTTT	-	TRBV10-3	TRBJ1-5	-
CASSQDLIAGYSTDTQYF	TGCGCCAGCAGCCAAGATTTGATAGCGGGATATAGCACAGATACGCAGTATTTT	-	TRBV4-3	TRBJ2-3	TRBD2
CASSLGDRDGEKLFF	TGCGCCAGCAGCCTGGGGGACAGGGATGGCGAAAAACTGTTTTTT	-	TRBV5-1	TRBJ1-4	TRBD1
CASSFEAPEQYF	TGTGCCAGCAGCTTTGAAGCGCCCGAGCAGTACTTC	-	TRBV7-9	TRBJ2-7	-
CASSFDRTYNEQFF	TGTGCCAGCAGCTTTGACAGGACGTACAATGAGCAGTTCTTC	-	TRBV7-2	TRBJ2-1	-
CASSLGTDLGTEAFF	TGTGCCAGCAGCTTAGGTACAGACTTAGGCACTGAAGCTTTCTTT	-	TRBV7-6	TRBJ1-1	-
CSTGLAGRQETQYF	TGCAGTACTGGACTAGCGGGGCGCCAAGAGACCCAGTACTTC	-	TRBV20-1	TRBJ2-5	TRBD2
CASTWDEGRQNTEAFF	TGTGCCAGCACCTGGGACGAGGGACGGCAGAACACTGAAGCTTTCTTT	few	TRBV7-9	TRBJ1-1	-
CATSRVGGEGDTQYF	TGTGCCACCAGCAGAGTTGGGGGAGAGGGCGATACGCAGTATTTT	-	TRBV15	TRBJ2-3	-
CASSQEGDQVEELFF	TGCGCCAGCAGCCAAGAAGGGGACCAGGTGGAGGAGCTGTTTTTT	-	TRBV4-3	TRBJ2-2	-
CSARLPGRSKETQYF	TGCAGTGCTAGATTGCCGGGGCGAAGTAAAGAGACCCAGTACTTC	-	TRBV20-1	TRBJ2-5	-
CASRRIDRGGYNEQFF	TGTGCCAGCAGGAGAATAGACAGGGGTGGTTACAATGAGCAGTTCTTC	few	TRBV21-1	TRBJ2-1	-
CATSDPGETQYF	TGTGCCACCAGTGATCCGGGGGAGACCCAGTACTTC	few	TRBV24-1	TRBJ2-5	-
CASSTLLFHGYTF	TGTGCCAGCAGCACGTTACTATTCCATGGCTACACCTTC	-	TRBV13	TRBJ1-2	-
CASSANTGSGANVLTF	TGTGCCAGCAGTGCTAATACAGGGTCTGGGGCCAACGTCCTGACTTTC	few	TRBV6-2/TRBV6-3	TRBJ2-6	-
CASRERERGETQYF	TGTGCCAGCAGAGAGCGGGAGAGAGGAGAGACCCAGTACTTC	-	TRBV12-3/TRBV12-4	TRBJ2-5	TRBD2
CSVHLLAGAYNEQFF	TGCAGCGTTCACTTACTAGCGGGAGCCTACAATGAGCAGTTCTTC	-	TRBV29-1	TRBJ2-1	TRBD2
CASSQDPGLVGNEQFF	TGCGCCAGCAGCCAAGATCCGGGACTAGTCGGCAATGAGCAGTTCTTC	-	TRBV4-3	TRBJ2-1	TRBD2
CASNPPPGQNSYNEQFF	TGTGCCAGCAACCCTCCCCCGGGACAGAACTCCTACAATGAGCAGTTCTTC	few	TRBV25-1	TRBJ2-1	TRBD1
CASAGQTGNTIYF	TGTGCCAGCGCAGGGCAAACCGGAAACACCATATATTTT	-	TRBV6-6	TRBJ1-3	-